The 10 T cell receptor beta chains given below trace back to one sample, sequenced in a study of cytomegalovirus exposure and HLA in healthy donors. The PCR made use of 60 Vbeta and 13 Jbeta primers. The data were produced by immunoSEQ multiplex PCR, yet TCRdb's version contains in-frame clones alone and is incomplete. The sample shows roughly 110,000 clones, more than 70% of them seen only once. The specimen was PBMCs. These receptors all come from a man between 18 and 35 years old in good health and CMV-seronegative.

This sequence joins TRBV4-3 and TRBJ2-2; D is perhaps TRBD2 (6 bases). Deletions cut 3 bases from V and 2 bases from J, with 10 bases between. This CDR3 is 15 amino acids long. CDR1 is LGHNA, CDR2 YSLEER, per germline. CDR3 in amino acids: CASSQGLLNTGELFF. The CDR3 DNA is TGCGCCAGCAGCCAGGGACTCCTAAACACCGGGGAGCTGTTTTTT.

The V call is TRBV28, the J call TRBJ1-6, with D maybe TRBD1 (6 bases). Trimming took 10 bases from V and 5 from J, leaving 15 bases between them. Germline V gene data show CDR1 as MDHEN and CDR2 as SYDVKM. The CDR3 runs to 14 residues. The CDR3 DNA follows: TGTGCCACCGAGCCACGGACAGATAATTCACCCCTCCACTTT. This gives the protein CATEPRTDNSPLHF.

Turning to this clone: Other nucleotide sequences in the sample specify the same CDR3. The chain joins TRBV2 to TRBJ2-4; possible D gene TRBD1, 6 bases. Germline CDR1 and CDR2: SNHLY and FYNNEI. Trimming took off 7 bases at V and 1 base at J, with 14 bases between the two ends. The CDR3 has 15 amino acids. The CDR3 spells CASTPDRMAKNIQYF. The CDR3 nucleotides read TGTGCCAGCACACCCGACAGGATGGCCAAAAACATTCAGTACTTC.

The chain couples TRBV5-6 to TRBJ1-1, with a tentative D call TRBD1 (6 bases). This CDR3 has 14 amino acids. V dropped 4 bases and J dropped 2 bases, with 12 bases sitting between them. The V gene's germline CDR1 is SGHDT and CDR2 YYEEEE. The CDR3 loop is CASSTAGANTEAFF. The DNA for the CDR3 is TGTGCCAGCAGCACGGCAGGGGCAAACACTGAAGCTTTCTTT.

This sequence joins TRBV7-7 and TRBJ2-5; D remains ambiguous. This CDR3 contains 14 residues. The germline CDR1 and CDR2 sequences are SSHAT and FNYEAQ (reference sequence). V was clipped by 5 bases and J by 6 bases, with 16 bases between them. In DNA, the CDR3 is TGTGCCAGCAGCCTCGTGGAGTACGACCAGACCCAGTACTTC. It is translated as CASSLVEYDQTQYF. Full variable domain (missing parts from reference TRBV7-7 and TRBJ2-5): GAGVSQSPRYKVTKRGQDVTLRCDPISSHATLYWYQQALGQGPEFLTYFNYEAQPDKSGLPSDRFSAERPEGSISTLTIQRTEQRDSAMYRCASSLVEYDQTQYFGPGTRLLVL.

This clone was seen a single time. The chain employs TRBV4-3 and TRBJ1-2; unclear D gene. The CDR3 consists of 15 residues. From germline, CDR1 is LGHNA and CDR2 YSLEER. V gave up 0 bases and J gave up 3 bases, with 11 bases separating them. CDR3 region: CASSQDEGRDYGYTF. The CDR3 nucleotides read TGCGCCAGCAGCCAAGACGAGGGAAGAGACTATGGCTACACCTTC.

This clone was observed a handful of times. The V call is TRBV19, the J call TRBJ1-2; TRBD1 matches at 9 bases. Trimming took 11 bases from V and 0 from J; bases not matched to a gene: 10. Germline V lookup: CDR1 LNHDA, CDR2 SQIVND (reference sequence). The CDR3 is 15 amino acids. CDR3 sequence: CASSRDRAPNYGYTF. In DNA form, the CDR3 reads TGTGCCTCATCCCGGGACAGGGCCCCTAACTATGGCTACACCTTC.

V gene TRBV6-1 combines with J gene TRBJ2-5, with a weak D call TRBD2 (5 bases). Per the germline V gene, CDR1 is MNHNS and CDR2 is SASEGT. The CDR3 runs to 12 residues. Trimming pared 8 bases from V and 5 bases from J, leaving 12 bases between. The CDR3 DNA reads TGTGCCAGCGGAGAGGGTAGGGAGACCCAGTACTTC. Its protein product is CASGEGRETQYF.

This clone was counted many times. The rearrangement uses TRBV6-5 and TRBJ2-1, with TRBD2 as a possible D gene (7 bases). The germline V gene encodes CDR1 MNHEY and CDR2 SVGAGI. This CDR3 spans 15 amino acids. Trimming took off 3 bases at V and 8 bases at J, with 17 bases between the two ends. The CDR3 spells CASSYSPGGGHEQFF. CDR3 in DNA: TGTGCCAGCAGTTATTCGCCGGGGGGCGGTCATGAGCAGTTCTTC.

This chain's CDR3 is CASSFGGSLSSYNSPLHF. The CDR3 region has the DNA TGTGCCAGCAGCTTTGGGGGGTCGTTAAGCTCCTATAATTCACCCCTCCACTTT. The chain couples TRBV5-4 to TRBJ1-6; a possible D gene is TRBD1 (5 bases). Looked up from germline, CDR1 is SGHNT and CDR2 is YYREEE (reference sequence). Between the trimmed V and J ends, which lost 2 bases and 0 bases, there was a span of 15 bases. This CDR3 has 18 amino acids.